Each of the 12 T cell receptor beta chains below was sequenced from the same sample in a study of cytomegalovirus exposure and HLA in healthy donors. The primer mix had 60 Vbeta and 13 Jbeta primers. Clones were sequenced by immunoSEQ multiplex PCR, and TCRdb holds only the in-frame ones, with some missing. Across around 45,000 clones, the top ten clones capture approximately 16% of the sample. The source material was PBMCs. These TCRs come from a male donor in good health and CMV-seronegative.

This chain uses TRBV4-3 with TRBJ1-6, with D perhaps matching TRBD1 (5 bases). Germline values: CDR1 LGHNA, CDR2 YSLEER. V was pared by 0 bases and J by 6 bases, with 15 bases between. The CDR3 runs 17 residues. DNA of the CDR3: TGCGCCAGCAGCCAAGATGTAGGCCCAGGGCGTAATTCACCCCTCCACTTT. Its translation: CASSQDVGPGRNSPLHF.

The J gene is TRBJ2-2, the V gene TRBV15, with D unclear. Germline V lookup: CDR1 LNHNV, CDR2 YYDKDF (reference sequence). V dropped 0 bases and J dropped 0 bases, with 5 bases sitting between them. The CDR3 has 15 amino acids. The CDR3 DNA reads as TGTGCCACCAGCAGAGATTCCTCGAACACCGGGGAGCTGTTTTTT. It translates to CATSRDSSNTGELFF.

The rearrangement links TRBV19 to TRBJ1-1; 8 bases line up with TRBD1. The length of the CDR3 is 13 residues. V lost 6 bases, J lost 6 bases, and 6 bases stayed unmatched. CDR1 and CDR2 from the germline V gene are LNHDA and SQIVND (reference sequence). CDR3 protein: CASRSQGAAEAFF. The CDR3 nucleotides are TGTGCCAGTAGGAGTCAGGGGGCCGCTGAAGCTTTCTTT.

The chain joins TRBV19 to TRBJ2-7; tentative D call: TRBD1 (6 bases). The CDR3 runs 13 residues. Germline CDR1 reads LNHDA; CDR2 reads SQIVND (reference sequence). V gave up 8 bases and J gave up 2 bases, with 13 bases separating them. CDR3 protein: CASSATGPYEQYF. The CDR3 DNA reads as TGTGCCAGTTCTGCCACAGGGCCCTACGAGCAGTACTTC.

The chain uses TRBV5-4 and TRBJ1-2, with TRBD1 matching 8 bases. Germline CDR1 and CDR2: SGHNT and YYREEE (reference sequence). V shed 4 bases and J 10 bases; nucleotides not matched to a gene: 12. The length of the CDR3 is 14 residues. The CDR3 DNA follows: TGTGCCAGCAGCCCGCAGGACAGGGAAGGGAACTACACCTTC. Protein sequence: CASSPQDREGNYTF. The entire variable domain, with the rest obtained from reference TRBV5-4 and TRBJ1-2, is as follows: ETGVTQSPTHLIKTRGQQVTLRCSSQSGHNTVSWYQQALGQGPQFIFQYYREEENGRGNFPPRFSGLQFPNYSSELNVNALELDDSALYLCASSPQDREGNYTFGSGTRLTVV.

The chain employs TRBV5-1 and TRBJ2-1; D is possibly TRBD1 (6 bases). The CDR3 runs 15 residues. The V and J ends lost 0 bases and 7 bases respectively, with 14 bases between them. Germline V lookup: CDR1 SGHRS, CDR2 YFSETQ. The CDR3: CASSLARGDPNEQFF. The CDR3 bases are TGCGCCAGCAGCTTGGCCAGGGGAGACCCAAATGAGCAGTTCTTC.

V gene TRBV5-6 combines with J gene TRBJ1-4; D is undetermined. The CDR3 covers 17 residues. From germline, CDR1 is SGHDT and CDR2 YYEEEE. V lost 0 bases to trimming and J lost 4 bases, with 16 bases between them. The CDR3 nucleotides read TGTGCCAGCAGCTTGGGGGTCGGCAGGATCTTTAATGAAAAACTGTTTTTT. Translating gives CASSLGVGRIFNEKLFF. Based on the CDR3 plus reference TRBV5-6 and TRBJ1-4, the full variable domain is DAGVTQSPTHLIKTRGQQVTLRCSPKSGHDTVSWYQQALGQGPQFIFQYYEEEERQRGNFPDRFSGHQFPNYSSELNVNALLLGDSALYLCASSLGVGRIFNEKLFFGSGTQLSVL.

This rearrangement joins TRBV15 to TRBJ2-7, with TRBD1 matching 10 bases. Germline CDR1 and CDR2: LNHNV and YYDKDF (reference sequence). CDR3 length equals 15 residues. V dropped 2 bases and J dropped 3; count of bases not matched to a gene: 4. CDR3 region: CATSRRGQGIYEQYF. The CDR3 nucleotides read TGTGCCACCAGCAGACGGGGACAGGGGATCTACGAGCAGTACTTC.

The gene calls are TRBV5-6 and TRBJ1-5, with 8 nucleotides matching TRBD1. With 5 bases clipped from V and 6 bases from J, the junction kept 4 bases outside the gene matches. CDR1 and CDR2 (germline): SGHDT, YYEEEE. The CDR3 is made up of 13 amino acids. The CDR3 DNA reads as TGTGCCAGCAGTCGGGGACAGGCTCAGCCCCAGCATTTT. As protein: CASSRGQAQPQHF.

This rearrangement joins TRBV11-2 to TRBJ2-7, with TRBD1 matching over 8 bases. CDR1 is SGHAT and CDR2 is FQNNGV in the germline V gene. Trimming removed 3 bases from V and 4 bases from J; junction bases left unmatched: 5. The CDR3 sequence is 14 residues long. For the CDR3, the DNA is TGTGCCAGCAGCTTCGGGACAGGACCATACGAGCAGTACTTC. Translated: CASSFGTGPYEQYF.

J is TRBJ2-7 and V is TRBV6-5; 9 nucleotides agree with TRBD1. The CDR3 sequence is 14 residues long. Germline CDR1 reads MNHEY; CDR2 reads SVGAGI. V shed 5 bases, J shed 2 bases, and the junction held 4 bases outside the gene matches. The CDR3 region has the DNA TGTGCCAGCAGTCGGGACAGGGCAGCCTACGAGCAGTACTTC. This translates into CASSRDRAAYEQYF.

The rearrangement joins TRBV30 to TRBJ1-2; D is ambiguous. The CDR3 runs 11 residues. The germline V gene has CDR1 GTSNPN and CDR2 SVGIG (reference sequence). The V end was cut by 3 bases, the J end by 8 bases, with 10 bases between. CDR3 sequence: CAWSTARGYTF. Here the CDR3 DNA reads TGTGCCTGGAGCACCGCTCGGGGCTACACCTTC.